This T cell receptor beta chain was sequenced during a study of CD8+ T cells in alopecia areata. Study overall: Tofacitinib administration to treated patients was oral, at 5 to 10 mg twice daily. Study-wide results and caveats: Researchers reported that TCR sharing among patients proved less clear than in mice, possibly HLA-linked.

About this clone: Antigen: not known.

In each case, RNA was isolated and then reverse transcribed into cDNA as the sequencing template. Clones were read by immunoSEQ multiplex PCR, and TCRdb kept only the in-frame ones, dropping some. The table has just over 150,000 clones, around half seen once. The CDR3 is 12 amino acids. Trimming took 5 bases from V and 2 from J, leaving 6 bases between them. Germline V gene lookup returns CDR1 SEHNR and CDR2 FQNEAQ (reference sequence). This receptor was obtained from a human donor with alopecia areata. This chain joins TRBV7-9 and TRBJ2-5, with D unresolved. Material: CD8+ T cells sorted from blood, obtained at week 0. This chain's CDR3 is CASSPKQETQYF. DNA of the CDR3: TGTGCCAGCAGCCCAAAGCAAGAGACCCAGTACTTC.